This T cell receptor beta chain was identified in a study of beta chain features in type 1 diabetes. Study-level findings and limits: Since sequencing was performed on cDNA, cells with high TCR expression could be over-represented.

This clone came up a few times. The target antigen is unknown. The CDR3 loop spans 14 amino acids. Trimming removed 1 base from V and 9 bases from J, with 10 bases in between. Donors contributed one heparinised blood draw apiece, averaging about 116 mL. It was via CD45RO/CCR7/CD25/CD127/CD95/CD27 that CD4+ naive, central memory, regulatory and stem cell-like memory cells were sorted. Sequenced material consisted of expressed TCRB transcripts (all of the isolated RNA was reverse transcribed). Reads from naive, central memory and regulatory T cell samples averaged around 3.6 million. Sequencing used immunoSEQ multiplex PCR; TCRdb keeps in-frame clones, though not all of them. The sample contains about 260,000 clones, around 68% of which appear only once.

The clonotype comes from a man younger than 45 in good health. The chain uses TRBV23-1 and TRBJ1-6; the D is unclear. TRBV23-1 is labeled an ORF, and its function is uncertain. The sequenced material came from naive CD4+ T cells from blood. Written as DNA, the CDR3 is TGCGCCAGCAGTCAATACACCTTTCTTTCACCCCTCCACTTT. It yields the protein CASSQYTFLSPLHF.